This T cell receptor (beta chain) was observed in a study of T-cell reconstitution after alpha-beta-depleted transplantation in children. Study observations and caveats: In patients about two months after transplant, alpha-beta T cells reportedly arose from several hundred expanded graft clones. Newly made T cells mostly supplied T-cell counts and diversity one year after transplant. Where some patients showed high TCRbeta diversity at day 60, it came from recipient T cells and thymic progenitors that had survived.

The TCRbeta library incorporated unique molecular identifiers. TCRdb itself ran the PCR reads through MiXCR, one entry per CDR3 protein. This sample has almost 500,000 distinct CDR3 sequences, with roughly a tenth found just once. Germline V gene data show CDR1 as MDHEN and CDR2 as SYDVKM. Trimming at V came to 3 bases and at J to 2 bases, leaving 7 bases not matched to a gene. This CDR3 spans 17 amino acids. This clonotype was seen many times. Its target is unknown. The TCR was taken from a child aged 2-15 years with inherited bone marrow failure, due to receive a stem cell transplant. The source material was PBMCs, sampled before TCRalphabeta/CD19-depleted stem cell transplant. The J gene is TRBJ2-2, the V gene TRBV28, with TRBD1 identical over 9 bases. CDR3 sequence reads: CASSFSRQGENTGELFF. Here the CDR3 DNA reads TGTGCCAGCAGTTTCTCAAGACAGGGGGAAAACACCGGGGAGCTGTTTTTT.